These T cell receptor beta chains were read from a single sample in a study of vaccination and CD4 T cells after COVID-19. No antigen has been identified for these receptors. TCRdb recomputed calls from the PCR reads with MiXCR, one row per CDR3 protein. Of about 18,000 distinct CDR3 sequences listed, about 56% are singletons. The sample here was CD4+ T cells from blood, cultured in vitro, taken before SARS-CoV-2 vaccination. These receptors were obtained from a human donor who had recovered from COVID-19. The conserved cysteine and the conserved F or W are not part of the CDR3 here.

>TRBV10-1
ASSEYGTAGQPQH
>TRBV20-1
SARGLAGGPGTGELF
>TRBV7-9
ASSFDRGHEQY
>TRBV21-1
ASSKTPHRYYGYT
>TRBV6-2/TRBV6-3
ASHAPGSGKNTGELF
>TRBV20-1
SARAVASSNQPQH
>TRBV18
ASSRDRGDNSPLH
>TRBV5-7
ASSSREGRWAGELF
>TRBV29-1
SGLGQMNTEAF
>TRBV6-1
ASRVGPSYEQY
>TRBV6-1
ASSETLGSNSPLH
>TRBV30
AWSQNRGYGYT
>TRBV20-1
SASGGNYGYT
>TRBV7-2
ASSLGLAGGHNEQF
>TRBV2
ASRGGTGNYGYT
>TRBV19
ASSGALSRTVNQPQH
>TRBV20-1
SARVPLGLAGPETQY
>TRBV20-1
SARDLREGAVIENGYT
>TRBV10-3
AISEGQRNSPLH
>TRBV10-3
AISDARQNTEAF
>TRBV7-2
ASSLGHANTEAF
>TRBV6-5
ASSSRDTLPLH
>TRBV19
ASGSGQGTDTQY
>TRBV11-2
ASSPPGGATGETQY
>TRBV29-1
SVILAGGPVMGADTQY
>TRBV7-9
ASSGPTGTGQPQH
>TRBV7-9
ASSLDRGHYNSPLH
>TRBV19
ASTQGGPQETQY
>TRBV7-2
ASSLSRSSYEQY
>TRBV30
AWSDGLGLPQPQH
>TRBV7-2
ASSAAGTGPFRTQY
>TRBV5-1
ASSLRPTQPQH
>TRBV20-1
SARVGPRGNQPQH
>TRBV28
ASRTPGGIQPQH
>TRBV5-4
ASSLGGLRSEGYT
>TRBV29-1
STRGPRYEQY
>TRBV20-1
SAELSGTGRQPQH
>TRBV12-3/TRBV12-4
ASSLGQPQH
>TRBV7-2
ASSLLGADGYT
>TRBV6-1
ASTRGGFRTEQF
>TRBV19
ASSAGTDSHYGYT
>TRBV7-2
ASSLEPQTYGYT
>TRBV20-1
SARETGGPNEKLF
>TRBV20-1
SARSDGGQETQY
>TRBV20-1
SAEGQGTKKLF
>TRBV6-5
ASSYGTGVSRELF
>TRBV27
ASSLPGQGIHEQY
>TRBV30
AWNRGMEGYT
>TRBV6-2/TRBV6-3
ASSYSRQYGTSGRRGTDTQY
>TRBV25-1
ASSEASLGYTEAF
>TRBV6-2/TRBV6-3
ASSSWHGYT